This TCR beta chain was sequenced in a study of shared clonotypes between healthy human individuals. The CDR3 runs 17 residues. The table came from immunoSEQ multiplex PCR; TCRdb's copy has only in-frame clones and leaves some out. Of approximately 2.4 million clones in the sample, under 97% were seen once. Sequencing used naive CD4+ T cells sorted from blood. Stated subset: CD45RA+ positively selected. The chain combines TRBV12-2 with TRBJ2-5; TRBD2 was called by the table and not checked on the DNA. TRBV12-2 corresponds to a pseudogene. This TCR was recovered from a man between 18 and 29 years old in good health. DNA of the CDR3: TGTGCAAGTCGCTTGGGGGTAGCGGGAGATCGGCAGGAGACCCAGTACTTC. It translates to CASRLGVAGDRQETQYF.